The clone carrying this T cell receptor beta chain occurred once. The antigen is unknown. The data stem from a study of graft-versus-host responses after intestinal transplantation. The study's findings and limits: Analysis identified GvH clones in recipient marrow, with some appearing first in ileum or blood.

The junction had 6 bases not matched to a gene; V was cut back by 4 bases and J by 3 bases. This CDR3 contains 16 residues. Germline CDR1 is LNHDA and CDR2 is SQIVND (reference sequence). Method: immunoSEQ multiplex PCR; TCRdb's copy keeps in-frame clones and lacks some. Of 96,000 or so clones in the sample, 92% were seen once. The source material was unstimulated CD4+ T cells sorted from spleen or lymph node cells, sampled before intestinal transplant. J is TRBJ2-2 and V is TRBV19, with 9 bases identical to TRBD1. This receptor was obtained from a human donor who received an intestinal transplant. The CDR3: CASSTAQGADTGELFF. The CDR3 DNA sequence: TGTGCCAGTAGTACCGCACAGGGGGCGGACACCGGGGAGCTGTTTTTT.